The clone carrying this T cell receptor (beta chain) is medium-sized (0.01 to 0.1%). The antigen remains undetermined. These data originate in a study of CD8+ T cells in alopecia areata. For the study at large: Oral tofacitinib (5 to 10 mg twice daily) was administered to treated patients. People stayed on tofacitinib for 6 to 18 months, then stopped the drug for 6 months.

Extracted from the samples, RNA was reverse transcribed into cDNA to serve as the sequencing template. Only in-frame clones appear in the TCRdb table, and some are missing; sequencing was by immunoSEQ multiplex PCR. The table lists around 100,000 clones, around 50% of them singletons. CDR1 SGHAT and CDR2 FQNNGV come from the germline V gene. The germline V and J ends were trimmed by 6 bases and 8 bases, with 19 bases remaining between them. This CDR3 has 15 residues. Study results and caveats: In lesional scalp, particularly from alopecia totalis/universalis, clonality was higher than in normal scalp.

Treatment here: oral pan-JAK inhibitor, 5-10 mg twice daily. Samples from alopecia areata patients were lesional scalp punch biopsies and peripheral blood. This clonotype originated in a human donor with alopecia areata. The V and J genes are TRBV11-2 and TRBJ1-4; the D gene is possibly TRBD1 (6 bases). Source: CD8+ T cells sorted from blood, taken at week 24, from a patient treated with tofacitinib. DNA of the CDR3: TGTGCCAGCAGTATAACAGGGTCGCCTTCCGAAAAACTGTTTTTT. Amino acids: CASSITGSPSEKLFF.